The 23 T cell receptor beta chains reported below all come from one sample, sequenced in a study of shared clonotypes between healthy human individuals. Assay used: immunoSEQ multiplex PCR; TCRdb lists only in-frame clones, some missing. The repertoire holds 150,000 to 200,000 clones, approximately 92% seen once, with more than 0.06% in the top ten. Sequenced: naive CD4+ T cells sorted from blood. Subset reported: CD45RA+ positively selected. The receptors stem from a woman younger than 45 in good health.

The chain employs TRBV27 and TRBJ2-7, with 7 bases aligning to TRBD2. The CDR3 consists of 13 residues. J gave up 2 bases and V 3 bases, and 1 base lay outside the gene matches. CDR1 and CDR2 from the germline V gene are MNHEY and SMNVEV (reference sequence). CDR3 sequence: CASSFGRTYEQYF. The CDR3 coding sequence is TGTGCCAGCAGTTTCGGGAGGACCTACGAGCAGTACTTC.

Turning to this clone: Within the sample, other DNA sequences also encode this same CDR3. The chain links TRBV5-1 to TRBJ1-1; TRBD1 might be the D (6 bases). Germline V CDR1 and CDR2: SGHRS, YFSETQ. V was cut by 0 bases and J by 3 bases, with 9 bases left in between. The CDR3 is made up of 14 amino acids. The CDR3 DNA is TGCGCCAGCAGCTTGGTAGGGGGGTACACTGAAGCTTTCTTT. Translation gives CASSLVGGYTEAFF.

The V gene is TRBV27, the J gene TRBJ1-1; possible D gene TRBD1, 5 bases. Germline V lookup: CDR1 MNHEY, CDR2 SMNVEV (reference sequence). V shed 6 bases and J shed 10 bases, with 21 bases lying between them. This CDR3 comprises 14 residues. CDR3 amino acids: CASRAFPGTSRAFF. DNA for the CDR3: TGTGCCAGCAGAGCCTTTCCCGGGACCAGCAGAGCTTTCTTT.

The rearrangement joins TRBV10-1 to TRBJ1-1; weak D call: TRBD1 (5 bases). The germline V gene has CDR1 WNHNN and CDR2 SYGVQD (reference sequence). V lost 1 base, J lost 6 bases, and 15 bases lay in between. This CDR3 has 15 residues. The CDR3 nucleotides are TGCGCCAGCAGTGAGTTCAGGGCTGGAGGGTCTGAAGCTTTCTTT. This sequence encodes CASSEFRAGGSEAFF.

The rearrangement joins TRBV7-9 to TRBJ2-7, with D perhaps TRBD1 (5 bases). The ends were cut back, 5 bases at V and 2 bases at J, with 13 bases in the middle. The germline V gene has CDR1 SEHNR and CDR2 FQNEAQ (reference sequence). This CDR3 has 14 amino acids. DNA of the CDR3: TGTGCCAGCAGCAGACAGCTCCTCACCTACGAGCAGTACTTC. This translates into CASSRQLLTYEQYF.

The CDR3 loop reads CASSHHRGSTMNTEAFF. CDR3 DNA sequence: TGTGCCAGCAGCCACCACAGGGGATCAACCATGAACACTGAAGCTTTCTTT. The chain links TRBV5-4 to TRBJ1-1; 7 positions agree with TRBD1. V gave up 4 bases and J gave up 0 bases; unmatched junction bases: 12. CDR3 size: 17 residues. The V gene's germline CDR1 is SGHNT and CDR2 YYREEE (reference sequence).

The J gene is TRBJ2-2, the V gene TRBV28, with 8 positions matching TRBD1. Unmatched junction bases numbered 5, after V lost 5 bases and J lost 3 bases. CDR3 length equals 15 residues. In germline, CDR1 is MDHEN, CDR2 SYDVKM. The CDR3 region has the DNA TGTGCCAGCAGTATGGACAGGGAGGACACCGGGGAGCTGTTTTTT. Translating it yields CASSMDREDTGELFF.

J is TRBJ2-2 and V is TRBV4-1; a possible D gene is TRBD1 (7 bases). The CDR3 totals 18 residues. Trimming removed 3 bases at V and 3 bases at J, with 20 bases between. Germline CDR1 MGHRA, CDR2 YSYEKL. The CDR3 here is CASSQGGQVLWDTGELFF. DNA for the CDR3: TGCGCCAGCAGCCAGGGAGGACAGGTTTTATGGGACACCGGGGAGCTGTTTTTT.

This chain links TRBV6-6 with TRBJ1-5; possible D gene TRBD1, 5 bases. Germline V gives CDR1 MNHNY, CDR2 SVGAGI (reference sequence). V was pared by 2 bases and J by 6 bases, with 14 bases between. This CDR3 spans 15 amino acids. The CDR3 bases are TGTGCCAGCAGTTACAGGGCAGGGCTTAGTCAGCCCCAGCATTTT. This gives the protein CASSYRAGLSQPQHF.

The chain recombines TRBV27 with TRBJ2-1; D may match TRBD1 or TRBD2 (6 bases each). The ends were cut back, 5 bases at V and 5 bases at J, with 19 bases in the middle. This CDR3 is built from 16 residues. Germline CDR1 reads MNHEY; CDR2 reads SMNVEV (reference sequence). Here the CDR3 reads CASSALGAGSNNEQFF. CDR3 DNA: TGTGCCAGCAGTGCCCTGGGGGCGGGAAGCAACAATGAGCAGTTCTTC.

The rearrangement links TRBV9 to TRBJ1-6; no clear D gene. The germline CDR1 and CDR2 sequences are SGDLS and YYNGEE. The germline V and J ends were trimmed by 1 base and 10 bases, with 15 bases remaining between them. CDR3 size: 15 residues. This chain's CDR3 is CASSVLGDKESPLHF. CDR3 coding DNA: TGTGCCAGCAGCGTATTGGGCGACAAGGAATCACCCCTCCACTTT.

The rearrangement joins TRBV6-5 to TRBJ1-1; no clear D gene. The CDR3 runs 13 residues. Germline V gene lookup returns CDR1 MNHEY and CDR2 SVGAGI. Trimming removed 7 bases at V and 12 bases at J, with 21 bases between. CDR3 DNA sequence: TGTGCCAGCACCGCGGCCAGGTCGGGGTTGACTTTCTTT. Its protein is CASTAARSGLTFF.

The chain couples TRBV7-9 to TRBJ2-7, with TRBD2 identical over 11 bases. J lost 0 bases, V lost 6 bases, and 7 bases had no gene match. The CDR3 extends over 16 amino acids. CDR1 and CDR2 from the germline V gene are SEHNR and FQNEAQ (reference sequence). The CDR3 protein is CASSQGLAGFSYEQYF. CDR3 DNA sequence: TGTGCCAGCAGTCAAGGACTAGCGGGTTTCTCCTACGAGCAGTACTTC.

The gene calls are TRBV2 and TRBJ2-1; 7 bases line up with TRBD2. The germline V gene encodes CDR1 SNHLY and CDR2 FYNNEI. The CDR3 loop spans 13 amino acids. The V and J ends lost 7 bases and 6 bases, in that order; junction bases with no gene match: 6. DNA for the CDR3: TGTGCCAGCAAAGCGGGACCCCCCAATGAGCAGTTCTTC. Residues: CASKAGPPNEQFF.

The chain has TRBV28 and TRBJ2-7; TRBD1 aligns across 8 bases. There are 15 residues in the CDR3. In germline, CDR1 is MDHEN, CDR2 SYDVKM. V was clipped by 4 bases and J by 6 bases; unmatched bases: 11. CDR3 loop: CASSSIPDREGEQYF. DNA of the CDR3: TGTGCCAGCAGTTCTATTCCGGACAGGGAAGGCGAGCAGTACTTC.

The chain links TRBV29-1 to TRBJ1-2; a weak D match, TRBD1 (6 bases). This CDR3 has 14 amino acids. Trimming shortened V by 3 bases and J by 4 bases, and 15 bases separated the two germline ends. Germline CDR1 SQVTM, CDR2 ANQGSEA. The DNA for the CDR3 is TGCAGCGTTGATGGCACCCTAGGGGGCTATGGCTACACCTTC. It specifies CSVDGTLGGYGYTF.

In the case of this clone: Other DNA sequences in this sample translate to the same CDR3. This chain connects TRBV7-2 to TRBJ2-5; possibly TRBD1 for D (5 bases). Germline V lookup: CDR1 SGHTA, CDR2 FQGNSA. With 2 bases removed from V and 5 bases from J, the gap between germline ends came to 15 bases. The CDR3 totals 15 residues. The CDR3 region has the DNA TGTGCCAGCAGCTTATTCAGGGCGACTCTTGAGACCCAGTACTTC. Encoded protein: CASSLFRATLETQYF. Together with reference TRBV7-2 and TRBJ2-5, the CDR3 gives the full variable domain: GAGVSQSPSNKVTEKGKDVELRCDPISGHTALYWYRQSLGQGLEFLIYFQGNSAPDKSGLPSDRFSAERTGGSVSTLTIQRTQQEDSAVYLCASSLFRATLETQYFGPGTRLLVL.

In this sample, this clone turned up once. The rearrangement uses TRBV25-1 and TRBJ2-1; TRBD2 is a possible D gene (5 bases). Germline CDR1 and CDR2: MGHDK and SYGVNS. The CDR3 covers 14 residues. Between the trimmed V and J ends, which lost 5 bases and 8 bases, there was a span of 16 bases. CDR3 amino acids: CASSRGGKSDEQFF. The CDR3 nucleotides read TGTGCCAGCAGTAGAGGAGGAAAGTCGGATGAGCAGTTCTTC.

This chain connects TRBV7-8 to TRBJ2-1; 8 nucleotides agree with TRBD1. This CDR3 is built from 15 residues. Germline-derived CDR1 and CDR2 are SGHVS and FQNEAQ. V shed 5 bases and J 2 bases; nucleotides not matched to a gene: 5. CDR3 loop: CASSPGQGPYNEQFF. The CDR3 DNA follows: TGTGCCAGCAGCCCCGGACAGGGCCCCTACAATGAGCAGTTCTTC. The entire variable domain, with the rest obtained from reference TRBV7-8 and TRBJ2-1, is as follows: GAGVSQSPRYKVAKRGQDVALRCDPISGHVSLFWYQQALGQGPEFLTYFQNEAQLDKSGLPSDRFFAERPEGSVSTLKIQRTQQEDSAVYLCASSPGQGPYNEQFFGPGTRLTVL.

This rearrangement joins TRBV5-1 to TRBJ2-5, with D possibly called TRBD1 or TRBD2 (6 bases each). This CDR3 spans 15 amino acids. The germline V and J ends were trimmed by 4 bases and 0 bases, with 13 bases remaining between them. Germline values: CDR1 SGHRS, CDR2 YFSETQ. The chain's CDR3 is CASSAGHPYQETQYF. Here the CDR3 DNA reads TGCGCCAGCAGCGCGGGACACCCGTACCAAGAGACCCAGTACTTC.

The rearrangement links TRBV25-1 to TRBJ2-7; TRBD1 aligns across 9 bases. The length of the CDR3 is 16 residues. Germline loops: CDR1 MGHDK, CDR2 SYGVNS. V gave up 4 bases and J gave up 2 bases; unmatched junction bases: 9. CDR3 sequence: CASSGGQTGGTYEQYF. DNA for the CDR3: TGTGCCAGCAGTGGGGGTCAGACAGGGGGAACCTACGAGCAGTACTTC.

On this clone: The conserved phenylalanine or tryptophan is not found at the CDR3 terminus, so this likely reflects a read error. The chain carries TRBV2 and TRBJ2-7; a possible D gene is TRBD1 (7 bases). Germline-derived CDR1 and CDR2 are SNHLY and FYNNEI. Trimming removed 6 bases from V and 2 bases from J, with 14 bases in between. This CDR3 is built from 14 residues. CDR3 nucleotides: TGTGCCAGCAGCGCGGGCAGGGGGGCCTACGAGCAGTACCTC. Translation gives CASSAGRGAYEQYL.

The chain joins TRBV10-2 to TRBJ2-7; D possibly corresponds to TRBD2 (5 bases). Trimming stripped 6 bases from V and 6 bases from J, with 12 bases between. CDR3 length: 12 residues. The V gene's germline CDR1 is WSHSY and CDR2 SAAADI. The CDR3 DNA is TGCGCCAGCAGCCAGGCACTAGTCGAGCAGTACTTC. It yields the protein CASSQALVEQYF.